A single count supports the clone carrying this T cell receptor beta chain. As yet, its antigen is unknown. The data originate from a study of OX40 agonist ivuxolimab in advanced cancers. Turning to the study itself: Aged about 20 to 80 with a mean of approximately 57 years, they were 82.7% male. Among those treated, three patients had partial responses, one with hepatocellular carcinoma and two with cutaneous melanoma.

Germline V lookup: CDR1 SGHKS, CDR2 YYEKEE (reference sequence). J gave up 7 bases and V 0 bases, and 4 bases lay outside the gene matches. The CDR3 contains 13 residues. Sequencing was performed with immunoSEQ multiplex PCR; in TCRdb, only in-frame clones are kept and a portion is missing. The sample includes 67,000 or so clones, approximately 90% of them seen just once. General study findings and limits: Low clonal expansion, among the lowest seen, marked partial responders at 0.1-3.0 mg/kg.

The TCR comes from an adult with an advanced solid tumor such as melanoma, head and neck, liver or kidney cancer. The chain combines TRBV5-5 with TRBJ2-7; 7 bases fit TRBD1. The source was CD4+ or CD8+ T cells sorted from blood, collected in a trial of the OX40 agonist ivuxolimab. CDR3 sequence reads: CASSLGAGGEQYF. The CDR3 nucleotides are TGTGCCAGCAGCTTGGGTGCAGGGGGTGAGCAGTACTTC.